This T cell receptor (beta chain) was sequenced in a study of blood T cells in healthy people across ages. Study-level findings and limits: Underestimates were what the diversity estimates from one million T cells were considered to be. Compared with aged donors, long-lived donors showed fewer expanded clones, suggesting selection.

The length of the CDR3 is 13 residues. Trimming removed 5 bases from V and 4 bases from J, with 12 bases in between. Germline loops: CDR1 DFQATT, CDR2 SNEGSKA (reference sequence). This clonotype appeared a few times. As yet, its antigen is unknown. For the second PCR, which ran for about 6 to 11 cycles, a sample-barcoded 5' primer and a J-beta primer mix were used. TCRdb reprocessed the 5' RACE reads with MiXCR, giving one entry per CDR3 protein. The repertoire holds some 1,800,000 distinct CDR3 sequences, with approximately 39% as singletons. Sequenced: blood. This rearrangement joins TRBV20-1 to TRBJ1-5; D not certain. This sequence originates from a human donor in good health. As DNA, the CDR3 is TGCAGTGCTGGTCGACGGGAAAATCAGCCCCAGCATTTT. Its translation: CSAGRRENQPQHF.